This TCR beta chain was identified in a study of beta chain features in type 1 diabetes. Regarding the study as a whole: All four CD4+ subsets of Type 1 diabetes patients contained TCRB CDR3s that were moderately but significantly shorter.

The CDR3 sequence is 13 residues long. The V end lost 1 base, the J end lost 7 bases, and 13 bases lay between the germline ends. Germline V gene data show CDR1 as GTSNPN and CDR2 as SVGIG (reference sequence). Post-sort purity exceeded 98% for all sorted populations. Reverse transcription of all isolated RNA meant that expressed TCRB transcripts were sequenced. For naive, central memory and regulatory T cell samples, reads averaged approximately 3.6 million. Sequencing was performed with immunoSEQ multiplex PCR; in TCRdb, only in-frame clones are kept and a portion is missing. The sample records 500,000 to 850,000 clones, about an eighth being singletons. This clone appeared a few times. The target antigen is unknown.

This rearrangement joins TRBV30 to TRBJ1-2; TRBD1 might be the D (5 bases). The TCR comes from a man younger than 30 with type 1 diabetes. The sample taken for sequencing was naive CD4+ T cells from blood. CDR3 sequence: CAWSASRVGGYTF. The CDR3 DNA is TGTGCCTGGAGTGCGTCCAGGGTGGGTGGCTACACCTTC.